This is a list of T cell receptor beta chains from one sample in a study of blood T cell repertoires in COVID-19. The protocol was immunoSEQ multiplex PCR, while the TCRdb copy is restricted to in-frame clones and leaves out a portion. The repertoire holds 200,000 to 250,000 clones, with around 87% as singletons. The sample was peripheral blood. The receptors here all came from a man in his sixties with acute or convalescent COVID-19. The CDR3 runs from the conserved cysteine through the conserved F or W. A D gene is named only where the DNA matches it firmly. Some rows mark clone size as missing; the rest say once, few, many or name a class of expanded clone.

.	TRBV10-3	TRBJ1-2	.	CAVKTDDYGYTF	TGTGCCGTTAAGACAGACGACTATGGCTACACCTTC
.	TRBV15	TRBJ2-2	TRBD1	CATSRDHSTGTGIPGELFF	TGTGCCACCAGCAGAGATCATTCAACCGGGACAGGGATCCCCGGGGAGCTGTTTTTT
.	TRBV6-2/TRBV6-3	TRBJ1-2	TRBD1	CASSSPLRGHGYTF	TGTGCCAGCAGTTCCCCGCTCAGGGGGCATGGCTACACCTTC
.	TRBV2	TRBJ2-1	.	CASRNPQGGTYNEQFF	TGTGCCAGCAGGAACCCTCAGGGCGGAACCTACAATGAGCAGTTCTTC
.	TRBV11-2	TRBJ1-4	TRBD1	CASSTRQGWGEKLFF	TGTGCCAGCAGCACCCGACAGGGATGGGGGGAAAAACTGTTTTTT
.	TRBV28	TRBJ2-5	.	CASSPTRVSLSEETQYF	TGTGCCAGCAGTCCCACGAGAGTGTCTCTATCTGAGGAGACCCAGTACTTC
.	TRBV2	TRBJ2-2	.	CASSEDYTGELFF	TGTGCCAGCAGTGAGGACTACACCGGGGAGCTGTTTTTT
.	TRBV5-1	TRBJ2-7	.	CASSYGTRDLREQYF	TGCGCCAGCAGCTATGGGACACGGGATTTGCGCGAGCAGTACTTC
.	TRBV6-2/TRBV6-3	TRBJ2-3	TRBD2	CASSYSGSGALNTQYF	TGTGCCAGCAGTTACTCGGGGAGCGGGGCCCTAAATACGCAGTATTTT
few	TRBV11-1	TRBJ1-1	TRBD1	CASSLDPGQGSTEAFF	TGTGCCAGCAGCTTAGACCCCGGACAGGGAAGCACTGAAGCTTTCTTT